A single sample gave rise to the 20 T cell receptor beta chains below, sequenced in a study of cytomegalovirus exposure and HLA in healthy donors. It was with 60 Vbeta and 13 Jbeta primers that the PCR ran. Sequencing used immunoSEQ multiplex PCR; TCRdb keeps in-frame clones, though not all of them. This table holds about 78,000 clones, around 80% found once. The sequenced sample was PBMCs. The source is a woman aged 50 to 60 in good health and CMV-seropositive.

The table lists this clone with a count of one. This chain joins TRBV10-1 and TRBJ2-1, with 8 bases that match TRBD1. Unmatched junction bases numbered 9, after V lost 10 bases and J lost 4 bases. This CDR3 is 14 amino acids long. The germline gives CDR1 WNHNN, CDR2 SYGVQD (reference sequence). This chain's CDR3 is CATSRGQVYNEQFF. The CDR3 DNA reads TGCGCCACCTCTAGGGGACAGGTATACAATGAGCAGTTCTTC.

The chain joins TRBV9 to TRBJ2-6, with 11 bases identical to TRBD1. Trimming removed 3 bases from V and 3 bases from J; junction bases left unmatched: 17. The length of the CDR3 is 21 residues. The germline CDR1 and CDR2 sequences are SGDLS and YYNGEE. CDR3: CASSATPGGGTGGFGANVLTF. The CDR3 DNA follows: TGTGCCAGCAGCGCTACACCCGGAGGTGGGACAGGGGGTTTTGGGGCCAACGTCCTGACTTTC. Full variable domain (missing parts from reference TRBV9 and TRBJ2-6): DSGVTQTPKHLITATGQRVTLRCSPRSGDLSVYWYQQSLDQGLQFLIQYYNGEERAKGNILERFSAQQFPDLHSELNLSSLELGDSALYFCASSATPGGGTGGFGANVLTFGAGSRLTVL.

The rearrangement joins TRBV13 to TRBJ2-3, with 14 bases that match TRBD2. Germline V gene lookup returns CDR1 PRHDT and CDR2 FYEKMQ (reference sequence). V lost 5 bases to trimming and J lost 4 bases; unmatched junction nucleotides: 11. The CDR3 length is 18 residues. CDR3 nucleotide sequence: TGTGCCAGCAGCCCTGGACTAGCGGGAGGTCCGGGGGCAGATACGCAGTATTTT. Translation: CASSPGLAGGPGADTQYF. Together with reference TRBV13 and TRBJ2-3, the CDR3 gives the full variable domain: AAGVIQSPRHLIKEKRETATLKCYPIPRHDTVYWYQQGPGQDPQFLISFYEKMQSDKGSIPDRFSAQQFSDYHSELNMSSLELGDSALYFCASSPGLAGGPGADTQYFGPGTRLTVL.

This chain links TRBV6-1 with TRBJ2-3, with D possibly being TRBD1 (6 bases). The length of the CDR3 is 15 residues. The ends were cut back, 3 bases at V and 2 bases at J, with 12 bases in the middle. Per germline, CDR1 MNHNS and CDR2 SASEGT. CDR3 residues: CASSEGRGHTDTQYF. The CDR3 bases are TGTGCCAGCAGTGAGGGCAGGGGCCACACAGATACGCAGTATTTT.

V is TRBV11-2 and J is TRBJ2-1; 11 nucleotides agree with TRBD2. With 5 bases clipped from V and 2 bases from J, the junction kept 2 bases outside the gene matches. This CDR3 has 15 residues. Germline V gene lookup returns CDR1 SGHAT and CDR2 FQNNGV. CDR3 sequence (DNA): TGTGCCAGCAGCCCGGGACTAGCGGCCTACAATGAGCAGTTCTTC. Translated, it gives CASSPGLAAYNEQFF.

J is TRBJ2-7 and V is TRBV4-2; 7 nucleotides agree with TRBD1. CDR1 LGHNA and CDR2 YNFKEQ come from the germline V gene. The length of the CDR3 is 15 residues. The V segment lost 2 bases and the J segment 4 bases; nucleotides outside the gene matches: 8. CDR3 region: CASSQNRGTFYEQYF. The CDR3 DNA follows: TGTGCCAGCAGCCAAAACAGGGGCACCTTTTACGAGCAGTACTTC.

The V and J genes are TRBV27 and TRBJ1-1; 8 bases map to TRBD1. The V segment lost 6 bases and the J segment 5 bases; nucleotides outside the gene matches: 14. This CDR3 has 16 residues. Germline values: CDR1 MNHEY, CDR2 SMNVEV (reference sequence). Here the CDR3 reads CASRTFLSRQGTEAFF. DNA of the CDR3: TGTGCCAGCAGAACCTTTCTCTCCCGACAGGGGACTGAAGCTTTCTTT.

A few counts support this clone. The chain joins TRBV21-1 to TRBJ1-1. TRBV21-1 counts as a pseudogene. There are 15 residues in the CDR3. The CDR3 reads CASSKEEVVGLEAFF. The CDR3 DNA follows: TGTGCCAGCAGCAAAGAGGAGGTAGTCGGGCTTGAAGCTTTCTTT.

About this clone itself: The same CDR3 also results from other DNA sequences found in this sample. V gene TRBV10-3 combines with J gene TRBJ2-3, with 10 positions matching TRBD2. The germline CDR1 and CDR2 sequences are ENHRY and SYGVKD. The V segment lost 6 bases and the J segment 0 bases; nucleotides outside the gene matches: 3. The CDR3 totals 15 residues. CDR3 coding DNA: TGTGCCATCAGGGGTAGCGGGGGGAGCACAGATACGCAGTATTTT. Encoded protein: CAIRGSGGSTDTQYF.

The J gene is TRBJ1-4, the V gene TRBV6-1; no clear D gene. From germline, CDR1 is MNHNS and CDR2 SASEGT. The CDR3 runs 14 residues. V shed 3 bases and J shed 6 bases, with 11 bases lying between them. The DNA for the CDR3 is TGTGCCAGCAGTGATTTCCAGGCCGATGAAAAACTGTTTTTT. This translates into CASSDFQADEKLFF.

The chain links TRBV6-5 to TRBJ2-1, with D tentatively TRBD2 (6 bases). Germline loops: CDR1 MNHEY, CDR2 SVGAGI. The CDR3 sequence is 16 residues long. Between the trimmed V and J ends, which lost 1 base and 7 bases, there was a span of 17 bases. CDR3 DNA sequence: TGTGCCAGCAGTTACTTTGGAGGGCCAGTACTGAATGAGCAGTTCTTC. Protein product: CASSYFGGPVLNEQFF.

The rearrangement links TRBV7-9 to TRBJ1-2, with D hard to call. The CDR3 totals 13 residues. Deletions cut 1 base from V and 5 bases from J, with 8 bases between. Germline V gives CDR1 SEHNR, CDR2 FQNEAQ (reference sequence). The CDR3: CASSLVREYGYTF. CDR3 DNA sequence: TGTGCCAGCAGCTTAGTCCGGGAATATGGCTACACCTTC.

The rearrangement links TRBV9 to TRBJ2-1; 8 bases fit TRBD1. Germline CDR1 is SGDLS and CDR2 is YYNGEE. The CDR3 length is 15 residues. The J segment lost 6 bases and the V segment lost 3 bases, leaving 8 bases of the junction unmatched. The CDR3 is CASSARQGPTNEQFF. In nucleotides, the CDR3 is TGTGCCAGCAGCGCCCGACAGGGGCCCACCAATGAGCAGTTCTTC.

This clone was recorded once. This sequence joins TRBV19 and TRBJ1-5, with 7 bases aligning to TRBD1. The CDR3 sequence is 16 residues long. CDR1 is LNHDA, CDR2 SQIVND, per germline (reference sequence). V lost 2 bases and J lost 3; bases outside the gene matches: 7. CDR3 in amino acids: CASSINPGQHNQPQHF. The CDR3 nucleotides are TGTGCCAGTAGTATAAACCCGGGACAGCACAATCAGCCCCAGCATTTT.

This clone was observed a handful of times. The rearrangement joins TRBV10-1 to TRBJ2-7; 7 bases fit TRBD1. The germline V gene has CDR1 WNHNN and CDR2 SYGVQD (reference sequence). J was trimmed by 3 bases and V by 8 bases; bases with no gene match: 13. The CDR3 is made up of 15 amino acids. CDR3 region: CASPPRERDSYEQYV. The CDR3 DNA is TGCGCCAGCCCACCCAGAGAAAGGGACAGCTACGAGCAGTACGTC.

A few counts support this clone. CDR3 region: CASSEGQGANEQFF. CDR3 DNA sequence: TGCGCCAGCAGTGAGGGACAGGGGGCGAATGAGCAGTTCTTC. The J gene is TRBJ2-1, the V gene TRBV10-1; 11 bases line up with TRBD1. Germline V gene data show CDR1 as WNHNN and CDR2 as SYGVQD (reference sequence). There are 14 residues in the CDR3. Losses at the gene ends were 2 bases for V and 7 bases for J; bases not matched to a gene: 1.

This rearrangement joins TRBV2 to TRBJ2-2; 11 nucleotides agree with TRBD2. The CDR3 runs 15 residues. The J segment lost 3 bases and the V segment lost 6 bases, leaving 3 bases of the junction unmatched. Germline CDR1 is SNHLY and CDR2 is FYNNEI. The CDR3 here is CASRTGLADTGELFF. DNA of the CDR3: TGTGCCAGCAGGACGGGACTAGCGGACACCGGGGAGCTGTTTTTT.

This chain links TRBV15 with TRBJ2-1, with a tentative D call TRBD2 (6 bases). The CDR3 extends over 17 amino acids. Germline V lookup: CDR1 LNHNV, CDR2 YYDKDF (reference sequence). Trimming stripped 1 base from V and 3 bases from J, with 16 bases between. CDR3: CATSRGREHSSYNEQFF. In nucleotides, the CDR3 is TGTGCCACCAGCAGAGGGAGGGAACACTCAAGCTACAATGAGCAGTTCTTC.

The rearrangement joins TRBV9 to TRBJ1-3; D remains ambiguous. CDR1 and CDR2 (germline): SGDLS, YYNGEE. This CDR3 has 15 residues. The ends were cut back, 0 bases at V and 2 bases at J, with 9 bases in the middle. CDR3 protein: CASSVGSGTGNTIYF. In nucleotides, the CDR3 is TGTGCCAGCAGCGTAGGGTCAGGTACTGGAAACACCATATATTTT.

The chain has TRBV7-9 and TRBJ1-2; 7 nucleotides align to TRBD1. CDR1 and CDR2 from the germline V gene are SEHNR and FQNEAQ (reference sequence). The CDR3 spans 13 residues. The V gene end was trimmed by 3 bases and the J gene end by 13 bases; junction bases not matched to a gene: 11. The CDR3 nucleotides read TGTGCCAGCAGCTTCGATACAGGGGTTAGATCCACCTTC. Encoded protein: CASSFDTGVRSTF.